This T cell receptor beta chain was profiled in a study of cytomegalovirus exposure and HLA in healthy donors. Study-wide results and limits: In a later analysis, CMV-associated beta chains were mostly HLA-associated, it appeared.

About this clone itself: As yet, its antigen is unknown.

PCR was performed using 60 Vbeta and 13 Jbeta primers. This table comes from immunoSEQ multiplex PCR, and its TCRdb copy is limited to in-frame clones, with some not included. The sample has 60,000 to 65,000 clones; the top ten hold 5% to 5.5%. This TCR came from a man aged 30-40 years in good health and CMV-seropositive. Sequencing was done on a sample of PBMCs.

CDR3 region: CASSFAGLAAQETQYF. As DNA, the CDR3 is TGTGCCAGCAGCTTTGCCGGACTAGCGGCTCAAGAGACCCAGTACTTC. The chain recombines TRBV5-4 with TRBJ2-5, with TRBD2 identical over 10 bases. This CDR3 is 16 amino acids long. CDR1 and CDR2 (germline): SGHNT, YYREEE (reference sequence). Germline trimming cut 2 bases from V and 2 bases from J; bases unmatched to any gene: 6.